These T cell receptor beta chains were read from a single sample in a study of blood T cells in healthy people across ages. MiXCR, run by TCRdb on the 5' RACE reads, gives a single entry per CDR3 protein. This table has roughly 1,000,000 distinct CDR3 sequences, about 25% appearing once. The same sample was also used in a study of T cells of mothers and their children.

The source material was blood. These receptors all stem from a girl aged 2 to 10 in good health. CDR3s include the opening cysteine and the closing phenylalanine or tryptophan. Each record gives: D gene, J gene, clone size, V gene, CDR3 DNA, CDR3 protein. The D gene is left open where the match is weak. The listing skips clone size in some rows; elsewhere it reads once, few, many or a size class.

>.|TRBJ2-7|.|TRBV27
TGTGCCAGCCTCGCGGGGATCTCCTACGAGCAGTACTTC
CASLAGISYEQYF
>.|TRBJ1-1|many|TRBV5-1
TGCGCCAGCAGCTACGAACAGGGGAACACTGAAGCTTTCTTT
CASSYEQGNTEAFF
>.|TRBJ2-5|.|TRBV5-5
TGTGCCAGCAGCGCCCTAGGGACAAGCCTTCAAGAGACCCAGTACTTC
CASSALGTSLQETQYF
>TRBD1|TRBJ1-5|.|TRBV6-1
TGTGCCAGCAGACTTAGGACAGGGGATCAGCCCCAGCATTTT
CASRLRTGDQPQHF
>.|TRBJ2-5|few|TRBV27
TGTGCCAGCAGTTTATCACCAGAAGAGACCCAGTACTTC
CASSLSPEETQYF
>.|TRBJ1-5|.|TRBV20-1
TGCAGTGCTAAACTTTTAGTGAGTCAGCCCCAGCATTTT
CSAKLLVSQPQHF
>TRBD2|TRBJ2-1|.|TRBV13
TGTGCCAGCAGCCCCGTGGGGACTAGCGGGGGTTACAATGAGCAGTTCTTC
CASSPVGTSGGYNEQFF
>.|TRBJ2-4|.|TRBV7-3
TGTGCCAGCAGCTTACAGGGTGGTGGGGACATTCAGTACTTC
CASSLQGGGDIQYF
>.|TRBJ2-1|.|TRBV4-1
TGCGCCAGCAGCCTGCCCCCCCTAGCTATAAACAATGAGCAGTTCTTC
CASSLPPLAINNEQFF
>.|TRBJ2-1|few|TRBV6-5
TGTGCCAGCAGTTCGGGGGACCTTCAGTTCTTC
CASSSGDLQFF
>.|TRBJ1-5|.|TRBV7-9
TGTGCCACCGGTGGCGGGTTGGAGCCCCAGCATTTT
CATGGGLEPQHF
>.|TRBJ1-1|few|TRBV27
TGTGCCAGCAAGACAGGAGGGGCTGAAGCTTTCTTT
CASKTGGAEAFF
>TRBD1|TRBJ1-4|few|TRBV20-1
TGCAGTGCAAGCCCCGGGACAGGGAATGAAAAACTGTTTTTT
CSASPGTGNEKLFF
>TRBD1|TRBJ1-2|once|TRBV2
TGTGCCAGCAGCTCCGACATGTACAGGGGAGGCTACACCTTC
CASSSDMYRGGYTF
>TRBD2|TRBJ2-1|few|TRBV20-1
TGCAGTGCTAGAGAAGCGGGAGAGGCCTACAATGAGCAGTTCTTC
CSAREAGEAYNEQFF
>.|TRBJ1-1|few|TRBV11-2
TGTGCCAGCAGCTTTAGCGGCCGTCTGAACACTGAAGCTTTCTTT
CASSFSGRLNTEAFF
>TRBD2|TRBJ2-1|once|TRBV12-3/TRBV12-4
TGTGCCAGCAGGGCACCGGGACTAGTGTCCTACAATGAGCAGTTCTTC
CASRAPGLVSYNEQFF
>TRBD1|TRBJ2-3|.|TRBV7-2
TGTGCCAGCAGCCGTAAAAGGGACAGGGGGACGACAGATACGCAGTATTTT
CASSRKRDRGTTDTQYF
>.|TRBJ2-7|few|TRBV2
TGTGCCAGCTCTTTCTCGCTTGGACAAAGGGGACACGAGCAGTACTTC
CASSFSLGQRGHEQYF
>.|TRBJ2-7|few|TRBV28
TGTGCCAGCAGCAACGGGGTCTACGAGCAGTACTTC
CASSNGVYEQYF
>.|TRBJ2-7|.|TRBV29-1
TGCAGCGCATCCATGGAGGTATCCTACGAGCAGTACTTC
CSASMEVSYEQYF
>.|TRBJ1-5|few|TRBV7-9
TGTGCCAGCACCCGGGGGATCGGCCAGCCCCAGCATTTT
CASTRGIGQPQHF
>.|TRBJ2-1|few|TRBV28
TGTGCCAGCAGTTTATCGTCGGCAGGGGTCGATGAGCAGTTCTTC
CASSLSSAGVDEQFF
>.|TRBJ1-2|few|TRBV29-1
TGCAGCGCCCTACAGGAGACAAACTATGGCTACACCTTC
CSALQETNYGYTF
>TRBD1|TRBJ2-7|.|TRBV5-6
TGTGCCAGCAGCGCCGGGACAGGGACCTACGAGCAGTACTTC
CASSAGTGTYEQYF
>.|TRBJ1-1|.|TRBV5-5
TGTGCCAGCAGCCTCAGGGGAGGGGTGAACACTGAAGCTTTCTTT
CASSLRGGVNTEAFF
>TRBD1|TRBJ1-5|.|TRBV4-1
TGCGCCAGCAGCCGGACAGGGCTTAATCAGCCCCAGCATTTT
CASSRTGLNQPQHF
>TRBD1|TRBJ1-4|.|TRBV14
TGTGCCAGCAGCCAAGAGACAGGGTATAATGAAAAACTGTTTTTT
CASSQETGYNEKLFF
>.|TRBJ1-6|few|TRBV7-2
TGTGCCAGCAGCGGGGACGCTAATTCACCCCTCCACTTT
CASSGDANSPLHF
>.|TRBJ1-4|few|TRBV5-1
TGCGCCAGCAGCTCCGACCGGCCGGATGAAAAACTGTTTTTT
CASSSDRPDEKLFF
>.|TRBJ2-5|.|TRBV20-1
TGCAGTGCTTCACCCTACAGGGTCCAAGAGACCCAGTACTTC
CSASPYRVQETQYF
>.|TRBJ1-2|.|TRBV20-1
TGCAGTGCTGGGGGAAGCGGATCGTATGGCTACACCTTC
CSAGGSGSYGYTF
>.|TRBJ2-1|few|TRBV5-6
TGTGCCAGCAGCTTGTTTAGAGACTCCCCTAAGGGAAATGAGCAGTTCTTC
CASSLFRDSPKGNEQFF
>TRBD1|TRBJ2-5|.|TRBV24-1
TGTGCCACCAGTGATTTAACTAAGGGGGCATCAGAGACCCAGTACTTC
CATSDLTKGASETQYF
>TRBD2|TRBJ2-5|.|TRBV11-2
TGTGCCAGCAGTTACCTCTCCCCTCGGGAGGAGGGGGAGACCCAGTACTTC
CASSYLSPREEGETQYF
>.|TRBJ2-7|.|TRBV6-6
TGTGCCAGCAGAATGACAGTTTACGAGCAGTACTTC
CASRMTVYEQYF
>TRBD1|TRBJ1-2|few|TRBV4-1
TGCGCCAGCAGCCGGGACTCACAGGGGGCAAGTTATGGCTACACCTTC
CASSRDSQGASYGYTF